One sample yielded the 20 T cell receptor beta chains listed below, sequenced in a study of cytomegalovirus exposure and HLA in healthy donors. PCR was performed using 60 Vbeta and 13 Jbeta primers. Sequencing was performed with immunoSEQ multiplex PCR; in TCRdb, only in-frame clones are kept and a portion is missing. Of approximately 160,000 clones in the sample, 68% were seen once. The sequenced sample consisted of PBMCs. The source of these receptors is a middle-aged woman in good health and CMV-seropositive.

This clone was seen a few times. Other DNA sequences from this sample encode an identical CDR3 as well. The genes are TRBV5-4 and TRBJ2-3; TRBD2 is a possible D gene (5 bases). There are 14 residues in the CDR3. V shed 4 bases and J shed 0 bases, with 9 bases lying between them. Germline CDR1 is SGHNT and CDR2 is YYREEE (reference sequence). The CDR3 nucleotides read TGTGCCAGCAGCCCGGACTCTAGCACAGATACGCAGTATTTT. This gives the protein CASSPDSSTDTQYF. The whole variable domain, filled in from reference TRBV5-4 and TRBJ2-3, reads ETGVTQSPTHLIKTRGQQVTLRCSSQSGHNTVSWYQQALGQGPQFIFQYYREEENGRGNFPPRFSGLQFPNYSSELNVNALELDDSALYLCASSPDSSTDTQYFGPGTRLTVL.

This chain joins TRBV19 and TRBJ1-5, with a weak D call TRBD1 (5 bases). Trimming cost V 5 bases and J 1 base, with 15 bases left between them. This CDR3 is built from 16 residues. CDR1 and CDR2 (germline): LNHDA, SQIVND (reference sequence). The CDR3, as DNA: TGTGCCAGTAGTTTTTTTCAGGGAGGAAGCAATCAGCCCCAGCATTTT. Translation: CASSFFQGGSNQPQHF.

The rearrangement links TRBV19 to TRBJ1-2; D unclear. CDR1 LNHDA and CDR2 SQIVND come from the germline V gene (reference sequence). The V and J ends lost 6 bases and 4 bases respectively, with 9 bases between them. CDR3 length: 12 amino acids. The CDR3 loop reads CASRAEIYGYTF. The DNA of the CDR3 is TGTGCCAGTAGGGCAGAAATCTATGGCTACACCTTC. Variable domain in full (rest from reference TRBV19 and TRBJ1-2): DGGITQSPKYLFRKEGQNVTLSCEQNLNHDAMYWYRQDPGQGLRLIYYSQIVNDFQKGDIAEGYSVSREKKESFPLTVTSAQKNPTAFYLCASRAEIYGYTFGSGTRLTVV.

This chain's CDR3 is CASSLAGGREETQYF. The CDR3 DNA reads TGCGCCAGCAGCTTGGCGGGGGGGAGGGAAGAGACCCAGTACTTC. V is TRBV5-1 and J is TRBJ2-5, with TRBD2 identical over 8 bases. CDR3 length equals 15 residues. Trimming cost V 0 bases and J 3 bases; bases outside gene matches: 4. Germline V gene sequence: CDR1 SGHRS, CDR2 YFSETQ.

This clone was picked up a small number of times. The CDR3 DNA is TGCGCCAGCAGTTGGACACCCTCAGGCCAGCCCCAGCATTTT. It codes for CASSWTPSGQPQHF. This rearrangement joins TRBV5-1 to TRBJ1-5; D possibly corresponds to TRBD1 (5 bases). This CDR3 comprises 14 residues. CDR1 is SGHRS, CDR2 YFSETQ, per germline. Trimming cost V 5 bases and J 7 bases, with 16 bases left between them.

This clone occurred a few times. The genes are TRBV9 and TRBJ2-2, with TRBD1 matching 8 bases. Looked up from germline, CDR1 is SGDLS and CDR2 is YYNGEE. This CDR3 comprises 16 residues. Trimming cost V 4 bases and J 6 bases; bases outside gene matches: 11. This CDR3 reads CASSTYTGGIAGELFF. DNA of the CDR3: TGTGCCAGCAGCACCTATACAGGGGGAATCGCCGGGGAGCTGTTTTTT. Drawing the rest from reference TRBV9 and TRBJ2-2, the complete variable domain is DSGVTQTPKHLITATGQRVTLRCSPRSGDLSVYWYQQSLDQGLQFLIQYYNGEERAKGNILERFSAQQFPDLHSELNLSSLELGDSALYFCASSTYTGGIAGELFFGEGSRLTVL.

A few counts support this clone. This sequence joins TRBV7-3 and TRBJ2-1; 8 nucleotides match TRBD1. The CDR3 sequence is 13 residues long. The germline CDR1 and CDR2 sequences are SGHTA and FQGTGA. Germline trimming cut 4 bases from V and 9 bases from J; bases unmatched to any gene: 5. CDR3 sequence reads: CASSSQGAGEQFF. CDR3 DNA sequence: TGTGCCAGCAGCTCTCAGGGGGCGGGTGAGCAGTTCTTC.

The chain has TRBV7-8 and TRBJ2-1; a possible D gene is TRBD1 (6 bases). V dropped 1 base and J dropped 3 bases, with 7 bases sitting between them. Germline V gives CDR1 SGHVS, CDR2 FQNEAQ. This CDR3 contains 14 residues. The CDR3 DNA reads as TGTGCCAGCAGCTTAGACAGGGTCTACAATGAGCAGTTCTTC. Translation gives CASSLDRVYNEQFF.

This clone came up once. In DNA, the CDR3 is TGTGCCAGCAGCTTCAAGGGGGAGCAGTACTTC. It yields the protein CASSFKGEQYF. The V and J genes are TRBV7-2 and TRBJ2-7, with D perhaps TRBD1 (5 bases). CDR1 is SGHTA and CDR2 is FQGNSA in the germline V gene. The CDR3 runs 11 residues. The germline V and J ends were trimmed by 3 bases and 7 bases, with 7 bases remaining between them.

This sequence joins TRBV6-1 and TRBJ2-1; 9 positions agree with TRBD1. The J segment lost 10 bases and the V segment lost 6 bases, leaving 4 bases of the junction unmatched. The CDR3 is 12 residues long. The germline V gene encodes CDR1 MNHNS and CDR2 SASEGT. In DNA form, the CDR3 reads TGTGCCAGCAGGACAGGGGGAGGAGAGCAGTTCTTC. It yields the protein CASRTGGGEQFF.

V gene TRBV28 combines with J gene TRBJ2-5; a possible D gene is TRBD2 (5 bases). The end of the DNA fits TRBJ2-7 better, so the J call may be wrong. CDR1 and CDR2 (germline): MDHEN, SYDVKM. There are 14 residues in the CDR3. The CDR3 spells CASRLGDPAYEQYF. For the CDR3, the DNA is TGTGCCAGCAGATTGGGAGACCCTGCCTACGAGCAGTACTTC.

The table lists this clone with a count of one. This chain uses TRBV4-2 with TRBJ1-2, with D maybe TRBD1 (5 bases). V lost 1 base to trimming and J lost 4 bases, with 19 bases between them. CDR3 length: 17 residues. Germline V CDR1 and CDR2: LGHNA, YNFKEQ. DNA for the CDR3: TGTGCCAGCAGCCAAGGCAGCTTATTGCGGGGGAGCTATGGCTACACCTTC. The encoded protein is CASSQGSLLRGSYGYTF.

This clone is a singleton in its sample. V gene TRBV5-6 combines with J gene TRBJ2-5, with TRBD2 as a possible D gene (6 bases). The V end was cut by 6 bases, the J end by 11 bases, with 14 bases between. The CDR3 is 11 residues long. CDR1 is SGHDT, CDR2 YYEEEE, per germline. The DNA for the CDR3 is TGTGCCAGCACCCGTGGCGGGGAGCAGTACTTC. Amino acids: CASTRGGEQYF.

CDR3 sequence reads: CASSPDSPRTDTQYF. CDR3 DNA: TGTGCCAGCAGTCCGGACAGCCCTCGCACAGATACGCAGTATTTT. V usage is TRBV6-5 and J usage is TRBJ2-3; D perhaps matches TRBD1 (6 bases). Trimming took off 5 bases at V and 1 base at J, with 13 bases between the two ends. CDR3 length equals 15 residues. The V gene's germline CDR1 is MNHEY and CDR2 SVGAGI.

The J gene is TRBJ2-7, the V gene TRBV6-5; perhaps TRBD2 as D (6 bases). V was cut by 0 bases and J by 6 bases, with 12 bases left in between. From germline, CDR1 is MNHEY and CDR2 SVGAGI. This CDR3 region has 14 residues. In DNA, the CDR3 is TGTGCCAGCAGTTACTCGGCCCGGGGGTTCGAGCAGTACTTC. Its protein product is CASSYSARGFEQYF.

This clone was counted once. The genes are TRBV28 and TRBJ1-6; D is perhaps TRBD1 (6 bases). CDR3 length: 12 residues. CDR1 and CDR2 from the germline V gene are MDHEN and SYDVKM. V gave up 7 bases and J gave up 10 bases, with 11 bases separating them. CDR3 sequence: CASKDSRSPLHF. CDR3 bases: TGTGCCAGCAAGGACAGTCGATCACCCCTCCACTTT.

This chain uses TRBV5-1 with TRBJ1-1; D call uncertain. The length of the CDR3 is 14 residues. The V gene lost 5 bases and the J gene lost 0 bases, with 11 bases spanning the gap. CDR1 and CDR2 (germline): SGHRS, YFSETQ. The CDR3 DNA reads TGCGCCAGCAGTGGCTCGAGGTTGAACACTGAAGCTTTCTTT. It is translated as CASSGSRLNTEAFF. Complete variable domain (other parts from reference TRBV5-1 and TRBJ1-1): KAGVTQTPRYLIKTRGQQVTLSCSPISGHRSVSWYQQTPGQGLQFLFEYFSETQRNKGNFPGRFSGRQFSNSRSEMNVSTLELGDSALYLCASSGSRLNTEAFFGQGTRLTVV.

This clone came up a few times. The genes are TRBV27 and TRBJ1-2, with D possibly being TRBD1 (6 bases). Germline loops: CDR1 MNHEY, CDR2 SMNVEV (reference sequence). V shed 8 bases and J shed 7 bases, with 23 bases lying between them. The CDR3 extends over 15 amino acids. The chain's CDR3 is CASGRQGLKEFGYTF. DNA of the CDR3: TGTGCCAGCGGGCGGCAGGGGCTCAAGGAGTTTGGCTACACCTTC.

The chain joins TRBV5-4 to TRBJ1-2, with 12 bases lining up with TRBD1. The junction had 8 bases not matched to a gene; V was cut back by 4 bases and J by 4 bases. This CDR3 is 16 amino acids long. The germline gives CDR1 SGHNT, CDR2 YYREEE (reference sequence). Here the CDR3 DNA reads TGTGCCAGCAGCAACCCCGGGACAGGGGGCATCTATGGCTACACCTTC. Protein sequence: CASSNPGTGGIYGYTF.

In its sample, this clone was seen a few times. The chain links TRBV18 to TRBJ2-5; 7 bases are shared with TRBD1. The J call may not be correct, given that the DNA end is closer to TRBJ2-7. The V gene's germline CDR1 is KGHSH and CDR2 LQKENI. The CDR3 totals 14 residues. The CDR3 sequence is CASSEGQVSYEQYF. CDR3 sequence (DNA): TGTGCCAGCTCAGAAGGACAGGTCAGCTACGAGCAGTACTTC.